These 4 T cell receptor beta chains came from one sample sequenced in a study of blood T cell repertoires in COVID-19. The assay was immunoSEQ multiplex PCR, and TCRdb's table has in-frame clones only and misses some. The sample lists about 230,000 clones, about 85% occurring once. Specimen: peripheral blood. All receptors derive from a man aged 35-49 years with acute or convalescent COVID-19.

V usage is TRBV15 and J usage is TRBJ1-1, with TRBD1 matching 9 bases. The CDR3 covers 17 residues. In germline, CDR1 is LNHNV, CDR2 YYDKDF (reference sequence). The J segment lost 4 bases and the V segment lost 2 bases, leaving 11 bases of the junction unmatched. This CDR3 is CATSRSRDRAYGTEAFF. CDR3 nucleotide sequence: TGTGCCACCAGCAGATCGCGGGACAGGGCTTATGGCACTGAAGCTTTCTTT.

V usage is TRBV7-9 and J usage is TRBJ1-3; the D is unclear. The CDR3 has 14 amino acids. The germline V gene has CDR1 SEHNR and CDR2 FQNEAQ (reference sequence). V shed 10 bases and J shed 0 bases, with 13 bases lying between them. CDR3 in DNA: TGTGCCACCGACTACAGCTTCTCTGGAAACACCATATATTTT. Encoded protein: CATDYSFSGNTIYF.

The chain employs TRBV6-5 and TRBJ1-6; D gene ambiguous. V lost 2 bases to trimming and J lost 9 bases, with 11 bases between them. The CDR3 loop spans 14 amino acids. Germline CDR1 MNHEY, CDR2 SVGAGI. CDR3 amino acids: CASSYSRVVSPLHF. CDR3 in DNA: TGTGCCAGCAGTTACAGTCGGGTCGTTTCACCCCTCCACTTT.

The rearrangement joins TRBV11-1 to TRBJ2-3; the match to TRBD2 covers 11 bases. The CDR3 is made up of 16 amino acids. Germline values: CDR1 SGHAT, CDR2 FQDESV (reference sequence). V dropped 5 bases and J dropped 0; count of bases not matched to a gene: 4. The CDR3 here is CASSPGTSGSTDTQYF. The CDR3 nucleotides are TGTGCCAGCAGCCCCGGGACTAGCGGTAGCACAGATACGCAGTATTTT. Full variable domain (remainder filled in from reference TRBV11-1 and TRBJ2-3): EAEVAQSPRYKITEKSQAVAFWCDPISGHATLYWYRQILGQGPELLVQFQDESVVDDSQLPKDRFSAERLKGVDSTLKIQPAELGDSAMYLCASSPGTSGSTDTQYFGPGTRLTVL.